What follows are 26 T cell receptor beta chains derived from one specimen sequenced in a study of beta chain features in type 1 diabetes. Expressed TCRB transcripts were sequenced because the entire RNA isolate underwent reverse transcription. Profiling relied on immunoSEQ multiplex PCR, and the TCRdb table lists in-frame clones only, not all of them. Of about 330,000 clones in the sample, about 11% were seen once. The sequencing input was naive CD4+ T cells from blood. These TCRs come from a woman in her twenties or thirties in good health.

The table lists this clone with a few counts. The chain recombines TRBV29-1 with TRBJ2-7, with TRBD1 matching 7 bases. This CDR3 is 14 amino acids long. The ends lost 4 bases at V and 0 bases at J; junction bases unmatched: 6. Germline CDR1 and CDR2: SQVTM and ANQGSEA. This CDR3 is CSVGARGTSYEQYF. DNA for the CDR3: TGCAGCGTTGGAGCCAGGGGGACCTCCTACGAGCAGTACTTC.

This clone was seen only a few times. The rearrangement links TRBV7-2 to TRBJ2-5; D gene ambiguous. Germline V gene sequence: CDR1 SGHTA, CDR2 FQGNSA. V gave up 5 bases and J gave up 2 bases, with 12 bases separating them. This CDR3 region has 14 residues. This CDR3 reads CASSKPTRQETQYF. The CDR3 coding sequence is TGTGCCAGCAGCAAACCGACTCGACAAGAGACCCAGTACTTC.

This clone was seen at least ten times. The chain recombines TRBV29-1 with TRBJ2-5; 7 bases agree with TRBD1. The junction had 1 base not matched to a gene; V was cut back by 6 bases and J by 0 bases. The CDR3 has 12 residues. CDR1 is SQVTM, CDR2 ANQGSEA, per germline. As DNA, the CDR3 is TGCAGCGTACAGGGGAACCAAGAGACCCAGTACTTC. This sequence encodes CSVQGNQETQYF.

This clone was seen only a few times. The chain employs TRBV7-9 and TRBJ1-2; 10 bases are shared with TRBD1. CDR3 length: 13 amino acids. Trimming took 4 bases from V and 7 from J; bases not matched to a gene: 3. CDR1 is SEHNR, CDR2 FQNEAQ, per germline (reference sequence). DNA of the CDR3: TGTGCCAGCAGCTCTCGGACAGGGGGTGGCTACACCTTC. Protein sequence: CASSSRTGGGYTF.

This clone has just a few counts. The chain links TRBV30 to TRBJ2-7, with a weak D call TRBD2 (6 bases). The V gene's germline CDR1 is GTSNPN and CDR2 SVGIG (reference sequence). The germline V and J ends were trimmed by 2 bases and 4 bases, with 15 bases remaining between them. The CDR3 is 14 amino acids. CDR3 sequence reads: CAWSRWGGPYEQYF. CDR3 DNA: TGTGCCTGGAGTAGGTGGGGAGGACCTTACGAGCAGTACTTC. The full variable domain, its missing parts supplied by reference TRBV30 and TRBJ2-7, is SQTIHQWPATLVQPVGSPLSLECTVEGTSNPNLYWYRQAAGRGLQLLFYSVGIGQISSEVPQNLSASRPQDRQFILSSKKLLLSDSGFYLCAWSRWGGPYEQYFGPGTRLTVT.

On this clone itself: The sample holds other DNA sequences that translate to the same CDR3. The rearrangement uses TRBV5-1 and TRBJ1-1, with D unclear. This CDR3 has 13 amino acids. V was pared by 0 bases and J by 0 bases, with 3 bases between. Germline lookup yields CDR1 SGHRS and CDR2 YFSETQ. The CDR3 DNA follows: TGCGCCAGCAGCTTGGCCGTGAACACTGAAGCTTTCTTT. Translated: CASSLAVNTEAFF.

This chain connects TRBV28 to TRBJ2-7; 7 bases match TRBD2. Trimming removed 6 bases from V and 6 bases from J; junction bases left unmatched: 8. Germline CDR1 reads MDHEN; CDR2 reads SYDVKM. This CDR3 has 13 amino acids. The CDR3: CASRTGGFIEQYF. In DNA form, the CDR3 reads TGTGCCAGCAGAACGGGGGGTTTCATCGAGCAGTACTTC.

The DNA of the CDR3 is TGTGCCAGCAGCCATGGACGGACTAGCGGGCAAGAGACCCAGTACTTC. This translates into CASSHGRTSGQETQYF. The V gene is TRBV4-2, the J gene TRBJ2-5, with 11 nucleotides matching TRBD2. This CDR3 contains 16 residues. Germline loops: CDR1 LGHNA, CDR2 YNFKEQ. V lost 3 bases and J lost 2; bases outside the gene matches: 5.

This chain uses TRBV19 with TRBJ2-1; D call uncertain. The germline V gene has CDR1 LNHDA and CDR2 SQIVND (reference sequence). The CDR3 length is 13 residues. Trimming took 10 bases from V and 4 from J, leaving 14 bases between them. CDR3 residues: CATRRSLYNEQFF. The CDR3 nucleotides are TGTGCCACCCGGCGTAGCCTTTACAATGAGCAGTTCTTC.

The chain couples TRBV7-9 to TRBJ2-7; a possible D gene is TRBD2 (6 bases). The CDR3 runs 13 residues. Germline values: CDR1 SEHNR, CDR2 FQNEAQ (reference sequence). CDR3 loop: CAIPAGSTYEQYF. The DNA for the CDR3 is TGTGCTATCCCTGCGGGGTCAACCTACGAGCAGTACTTC.

The rearrangement joins TRBV5-1 to TRBJ2-1; the D gene is possibly TRBD2 (5 bases). The CDR3 has 15 residues. CDR1 is SGHRS, CDR2 YFSETQ, per germline. V lost 4 bases, J lost 7 bases, and 18 bases lay in between. The CDR3 here is CASSPKWEPRNEQFF. CDR3 nucleotides: TGCGCCAGCAGCCCGAAGTGGGAGCCGCGGAATGAGCAGTTCTTC.

This clone was observed a few times. The rearrangement joins TRBV10-3 to TRBJ2-3; D is perhaps TRBD2 (5 bases). CDR3 size: 17 residues. Germline CDR1 and CDR2: ENHRY and SYGVKD. Trimming cost V 7 bases and J 3 bases, with 23 bases left between them. The CDR3 bases are TGTGCCATCAATTCCGTTGAGGGAAAGGTCGGAACAGATACGCAGTATTTT. Protein sequence: CAINSVEGKVGTDTQYF.

This clone was counted once. The genes are TRBV28 and TRBJ2-3, with 9 bases lining up with TRBD1. Germline V lookup: CDR1 MDHEN, CDR2 SYDVKM. This CDR3 has 16 residues. V lost 5 bases and J lost 1; bases outside the gene matches: 7. The CDR3 DNA reads as TGTGCCAGCAGTGTAACACAGGGGGCAGGCACAGATACGCAGTATTTT. Its protein is CASSVTQGAGTDTQYF.

This chain links TRBV7-9 with TRBJ2-7; 10 bases are shared with TRBD1. V lost 5 bases to trimming and J lost 2 bases; unmatched junction nucleotides: 15. Germline CDR1 and CDR2: SEHNR and FQNEAQ (reference sequence). The CDR3 loop spans 18 amino acids. The CDR3 reads CASSLGQGDRSSPYEQYF. CDR3 DNA sequence: TGTGCCAGCAGCCTCGGACAGGGGGACCGAAGTAGCCCCTACGAGCAGTACTTC. The variable domain in full, with the rest retrieved from reference TRBV7-9 and TRBJ2-7, is DTGVSQNPRHKITKRGQNVTFRCDPISEHNRLYWYRQTLGQGPEFLTYFQNEAQLEKSRLLSDRFSAERPKGSFSTLEIQRTEQGDSAMYLCASSLGQGDRSSPYEQYFGPGTRLTVT.

A few counts support this clone. The V call is TRBV28, the J call TRBJ2-1, with unresolved D. CDR3 length: 12 residues. Trimming cost V 1 base and J 10 bases, with 8 bases left between them. Looked up from germline, CDR1 is MDHEN and CDR2 is SYDVKM. CDR3 loop: CASSLSAYEQFF. CDR3 nucleotides: TGTGCCAGCAGTTTATCTGCGTACGAGCAGTTCTTC.

The rearrangement uses TRBV11-3 and TRBJ2-7; 8 bases fit TRBD1. The CDR3 contains 15 residues. Germline CDR1 SGHNT, CDR2 YENEEA. Trimming removed 5 bases from V and 0 bases from J; junction bases left unmatched: 6. In DNA form, the CDR3 reads TGTGCCAGCAGCCACGGACAGGGAAGCTCCTACGAGCAGTACTTC. Amino acids: CASSHGQGSSYEQYF.

The sample holds a few counts of this clone. The chain joins TRBV25-1 to TRBJ2-7, with D possibly matching TRBD2 (6 bases). V lost 6 bases to trimming and J lost 7 bases, with 16 bases between them. CDR1 MGHDK and CDR2 SYGVNS come from the germline V gene. The CDR3 has 13 residues. The CDR3 DNA is TGTGCCAGCAGAGGGGACTCCCCTCGAGAGCAGTACTTC. Translation: CASRGDSPREQYF.

This chain links TRBV6-1 with TRBJ2-4, with D perhaps matching TRBD2 (5 bases). The CDR3 is made up of 16 amino acids. V was trimmed by 2 bases and J by 3 bases, leaving 14 bases between them. Looked up from germline, CDR1 is MNHNS and CDR2 is SASEGT. CDR3 amino acids: CASSEPDPRGKNIQYF. The DNA for the CDR3 is TGTGCCAGCAGTGAACCCGACCCCCGGGGCAAAAACATTCAGTACTTC.

This sequence joins TRBV19 and TRBJ2-7, with 10 bases that match TRBD1. Germline V gene data show CDR1 as LNHDA and CDR2 as SQIVND (reference sequence). There are 15 residues in the CDR3. J lost 4 bases, V lost 5 bases, and 8 bases had no gene match. CDR3 protein: CASSSPGTGVYEQYF. CDR3 bases: TGTGCCAGTAGTTCACCCGGGACAGGGGTGTACGAGCAGTACTTC. Variable domain in full (rest from reference TRBV19 and TRBJ2-7): DGGITQSPKYLFRKEGQNVTLSCEQNLNHDAMYWYRQDPGQGLRLIYYSQIVNDFQKGDIAEGYSVSREKKESFPLTVTSAQKNPTAFYLCASSSPGTGVYEQYFGPGTRLTVT.

This clone has just a few counts. V usage is TRBV28 and J usage is TRBJ2-3, with 9 bases matching TRBD1. V dropped 6 bases and J dropped 3; count of bases not matched to a gene: 7. The CDR3 consists of 15 residues. Germline CDR1 MDHEN, CDR2 SYDVKM. This chain's CDR3 is CASSSGTGITDTQYF. Written as DNA, the CDR3 is TGTGCCAGCAGCTCCGGGACAGGGATAACAGATACGCAGTATTTT.

This clone appeared a few times. One end of the junction varies from germline; a read error may be responsible. The chain uses TRBV5-1 and TRBJ1-2; TRBD1 aligns across 7 bases. CDR3 size: 16 residues. The germline V gene encodes CDR1 SGHRS and CDR2 YFSETQ. The CDR3 bases are TGCGCCAGCAGCGTCACGACCGGGACAGTCCTATCGACTCCCTACTTC. The encoded protein is CASSVTTGTVLSTPYF.

This sequence joins TRBV2 and TRBJ1-4, with TRBD1 matching 7 bases. Germline V CDR1 and CDR2: SNHLY, FYNNEI. The length of the CDR3 is 12 residues. V lost 9 bases and J lost 4; bases outside the gene matches: 2. CDR3 nucleotide sequence: TGTGCCAGTCACAGGGGTAATGAAAAACTGTTTTTT. It yields the protein CASHRGNEKLFF.

This clone was counted only a few times. The chain uses TRBV19 and TRBJ2-1; 11 bases agree with TRBD2. V gave up 1 base and J gave up 1 base; unmatched junction bases: 3. The V gene's germline CDR1 is LNHDA and CDR2 SQIVND (reference sequence). The CDR3 length is 17 residues. CDR3 coding DNA: TGTGCCAGTAGTATAGGGGGACTAGCGGAGTCCTACAATGAGCAGTTCTTC. This codes for CASSIGGLAESYNEQFF. The full variable domain, its missing parts supplied by reference TRBV19 and TRBJ2-1, is DGGITQSPKYLFRKEGQNVTLSCEQNLNHDAMYWYRQDPGQGLRLIYYSQIVNDFQKGDIAEGYSVSREKKESFPLTVTSAQKNPTAFYLCASSIGGLAESYNEQFFGPGTRLTVL.

The chain combines TRBV9 with TRBJ2-7; no reliable D call. This CDR3 has 14 amino acids. Germline assignment: CDR1 SGDLS and CDR2 YYNGEE. The V end was cut by 0 bases, the J end by 3 bases, with 10 bases between. The CDR3 nucleotides read TGTGCCAGCAGCGTAGAGGCGGAGTACTACGAGCAGTACTTC. This codes for CASSVEAEYYEQYF. Together with reference TRBV9 and TRBJ2-7, the CDR3 gives the full variable domain: DSGVTQTPKHLITATGQRVTLRCSPRSGDLSVYWYQQSLDQGLQFLIQYYNGEERAKGNILERFSAQQFPDLHSELNLSSLELGDSALYFCASSVEAEYYEQYFGPGTRLTVT.

The chain carries TRBV4-2 and TRBJ2-5; 13 nucleotides match TRBD2. The tail of the sequence fits TRBJ2-7 better, so the J call may be wrong. The CDR3 runs to 16 residues. Germline CDR1 and CDR2: LGHNA and YNFKEQ. The CDR3 sequence: CASSPRLAGGSYEQYF. The CDR3 bases are TGTGCCAGCAGCCCTCGACTAGCGGGGGGATCCTACGAGCAGTACTTC.

The chain combines TRBV7-6 with TRBJ2-5; 7 bases are shared with TRBD2. V was pared by 5 bases and J by 5 bases, with 8 bases of the junction left unmatched. The CDR3 runs to 14 residues. Germline V gene data show CDR1 as SGHVS and CDR2 as FNYEAQ. In DNA, the CDR3 is TGTGCCAGCAGCCAACCCCGGGAGGAGGAGACCCAGTACTTC. Translated, it gives CASSQPREEETQYF.